These 21 T cell receptor beta chains were all obtained from the same sample, sequenced in a study of cytomegalovirus exposure and HLA in healthy donors. 60 Vbeta and 13 Jbeta primers were used in PCR. TCRdb keeps only in-frame clones here, not all; method: immunoSEQ multiplex PCR. This table has 50,000 to 55,000 clones, 50% to 70% appearing once. The specimen sequenced was PBMCs. Receptors were obtained from a human donor in good health.

J is TRBJ1-4 and V is TRBV2, with D perhaps TRBD1 (6 bases). Trimming removed 4 bases from V and 4 bases from J, with 13 bases in between. Germline V gene sequence: CDR1 SNHLY, CDR2 FYNNEI. The CDR3 is made up of 15 amino acids. As DNA, the CDR3 is TGTGCCAGCAGTGGTGGGACAACAGTTAATGAAAAACTGTTTTTT. Protein: CASSGGTTVNEKLFF.

This sequence joins TRBV2 and TRBJ2-3, with 13 bases that match TRBD2. CDR3 length: 15 residues. The germline gives CDR1 SNHLY, CDR2 FYNNEI. V gave up 6 bases and J gave up 7 bases; unmatched junction bases: 7. The CDR3 DNA follows: TGTGCCAGCAGAAGGTCCGGGACTAGCGGGAATACGCAGTATTTT. It encodes CASRRSGTSGNTQYF.

Regarding this clone: An end of the junction does not agree with germline; a read error may underlie this. The same CDR3 can be traced to other DNA sequences in this sample. The CDR3 DNA follows: TGCGCCAGCAGCTACCAGGGCACCAGGGATTCACCCCTCCACTTT. This codes for CASSYQGTRDSPLHF. The rearrangement uses TRBV5-6 and TRBJ1-6, with a weak D call TRBD1 (5 bases). The length of the CDR3 is 15 residues. CDR1 SGHDT and CDR2 YYEEEE come from the germline V gene.

The J gene is TRBJ1-5, the V gene TRBV18, with a weak D call TRBD1 (5 bases). The length of the CDR3 is 13 residues. Trimming cost V 10 bases and J 4 bases, with 14 bases left between them. Germline lookup yields CDR1 KGHSH and CDR2 LQKENI. CDR3 protein: CATNWGPNQPQHF. In DNA, the CDR3 is TGTGCCACCAACTGGGGCCCTAATCAGCCCCAGCATTTT. Using reference TRBV18 and TRBJ1-5 for the parts outside the CDR3, the full variable domain is NAGVMQNPRHLVRRRGQEARLRCSPMKGHSHVYWYRQLPEEGLKFMVYLQKENIIDESGMPKERFSAEFPKEGPSILRIQQVVRGDSAAYFCATNWGPNQPQHFGDGTRLSIL.

The chain employs TRBV25-1 and TRBJ2-5, with D tentatively TRBD2 (5 bases). The CDR3 length is 16 residues. Trimming shortened V by 3 bases and J by 0 bases, and 14 bases separated the two germline ends. In germline, CDR1 is MGHDK, CDR2 SYGVNS. In nucleotides, the CDR3 is TGTGCCAGCAGTGACCCCTCTAGCAGATACCAAGAGACCCAGTACTTC. It yields the protein CASSDPSSRYQETQYF. Complete variable domain (other parts from reference TRBV25-1 and TRBJ2-5): EADIYQTPRYLVIGTGKKITLECSQTMGHDKMYWYQQDPGMELHLIHYSYGVNSTEKGDLSSESTVSRIRTEHFPLTLESARPSHTSQYLCASSDPSSRYQETQYFGPGTRLLVL.

This clone was counted a single time. The chain has TRBV18 and TRBJ2-7; 7 positions match TRBD2. CDR1 and CDR2 (germline): KGHSH, LQKENI. The CDR3 loop spans 16 amino acids. The V gene end was trimmed by 5 bases and the J gene end by 3 bases; junction bases not matched to a gene: 13. The CDR3 nucleotides are TGTGCCAGCTCAGGACTAGTAGGTGCGGGGGACTACGAGCAGTACTTC. Residues: CASSGLVGAGDYEQYF.

A note on this clone: Germline and junction disagree at one end, which may indicate a read error. Additional DNA sequences in this sample encode the identical CDR3. The chain has TRBV10-3 and TRBJ2-3, with 7 bases lining up with TRBD2. This CDR3 contains 15 residues. The germline V gene has CDR1 ENHRY and CDR2 SYGVKD. Here the CDR3 DNA reads TGTGCCATTAGTGAGTCAGCGGGGCGCCTCGATACGCAGTATTTT. Encoded protein: CAISESAGRLDTQYF.

This chain links TRBV5-1 with TRBJ2-3; 8 bases line up with TRBD2. V dropped 0 bases and J dropped 6; count of bases not matched to a gene: 9. This CDR3 has 16 amino acids. Germline CDR1 and CDR2: SGHRS and YFSETQ. This CDR3 reads CASSLGRGGIVDTQYF. The CDR3 coding sequence is TGCGCCAGCAGCTTGGGTCGCGGGGGGATAGTTGATACGCAGTATTTT.

The CDR3 region has the DNA TGTGCCAGCCGGACAGGGGGAGGTGGCTACACCTTC. Its protein product is CASRTGGGGYTF. The rearrangement uses TRBV19 and TRBJ1-2, with 10 nucleotides matching TRBD1. The CDR3 runs to 12 residues. Trimming at V came to 9 bases and at J to 7 bases, leaving 5 bases not matched to a gene. Per the germline V gene, CDR1 is LNHDA and CDR2 is SQIVND (reference sequence).

This clone was counted a few times. V and J are TRBV7-9 and TRBJ1-6; 9 bases are shared with TRBD1. This CDR3 comprises 15 residues. Per germline, CDR1 SEHNR and CDR2 FQNEAQ (reference sequence). V trimming: 0 bases; J trimming: 11 bases; junction bases outside the gene matches: 5. DNA for the CDR3: TGTGCCAGCAGCTTAGCCGGGACAGGGTTTGCACCCCTCCACTTT. This codes for CASSLAGTGFAPLHF.

This clone was counted a few times. This rearrangement joins TRBV5-1 to TRBJ2-1, with TRBD2 identical over 9 bases. The CDR3 extends over 16 amino acids. The V segment lost 2 bases and the J segment 7 bases; nucleotides outside the gene matches: 10. Germline assignment: CDR1 SGHRS and CDR2 YFSETQ. In DNA form, the CDR3 reads TGCGCCAGCAGCTTCGTGGGTAGCGGGGGTGGAAATGAGCAGTTCTTC. Encoded protein: CASSFVGSGGGNEQFF.

V is TRBV4-2 and J is TRBJ2-2; 10 bases agree with TRBD1. The J segment lost 4 bases and the V segment lost 4 bases, leaving 3 bases of the junction unmatched. There are 15 residues in the CDR3. Germline CDR1 and CDR2: LGHNA and YNFKEQ. CDR3 in DNA: TGTGCCAGCAGCCGAGGGGACAGGGGCACCGGGGAGCTGTTTTTT. Its translation: CASSRGDRGTGELFF.

The rearrangement links TRBV5-4 to TRBJ2-5; 9 bases line up with TRBD2. V shed 5 bases, J shed 5 bases, and the junction held 13 bases outside the gene matches. The CDR3 extends over 16 amino acids. Looked up from germline, CDR1 is SGHNT and CDR2 is YYREEE (reference sequence). CDR3 bases: TGTGCCAGCAGGCCTACCTTGGCGGGGGGGCAGGAGACCCAGTACTTC. Translated, it gives CASRPTLAGGQETQYF.

The V and J genes are TRBV7-8 and TRBJ2-7, with D unresolved. CDR1 is SGHVS and CDR2 is FQNEAQ in the germline V gene. This CDR3 spans 12 amino acids. Trimming left V 2 bases short and J 6 bases short, with 8 bases between. CDR3 in DNA: TGTGCCAGCAGCTTAATCGTCCGCGAGCAGTACTTC. As protein: CASSLIVREQYF.

This clone was seen more than once but under ten times. The V and J genes are TRBV4-1 and TRBJ2-1; D unclear. The CDR3 length is 13 residues. Germline CDR1 and CDR2: MGHRA and YSYEKL. Trimming stripped 7 bases from V and 5 bases from J, with 12 bases between. CDR3 nucleotides: TGCGCCAGCACCCCGAACAGAGACAATGAGCAGTTCTTC. Translation: CASTPNRDNEQFF.

The chain employs TRBV29-1 and TRBJ1-2; no clear D gene. V was pared by 1 base and J by 0 bases, with 12 bases between. CDR3 length: 15 amino acids. Looked up from germline, CDR1 is SQVTM and CDR2 is ANQGSEA. The CDR3 reads CSVEVAGRANYGYTF. The DNA for the CDR3 is TGCAGCGTTGAAGTGGCGGGCAGAGCTAACTATGGCTACACCTTC.

J is TRBJ2-3 and V is TRBV4-1, with 10 bases matching TRBD1. Trimming cost V 3 bases and J 6 bases; bases outside gene matches: 9. Germline loops: CDR1 MGHRA, CDR2 YSYEKL. The CDR3 is 16 residues long. The DNA of the CDR3 is TGCGCCAGCAGCCAGCGGGACAGGGGATACACGGATACGCAGTATTTT. It is translated as CASSQRDRGYTDTQYF.

The genes are TRBV5-1 and TRBJ1-2, with no clear D. This CDR3 is built from 12 residues. CDR1 and CDR2 from the germline V gene are SGHRS and YFSETQ. The V and J ends lost 5 bases and 2 bases respectively, with 7 bases between them. CDR3 sequence: CASRLSNYGYTF. The CDR3 DNA reads TGCGCCAGCAGACTTTCCAACTATGGCTACACCTTC.

The V call is TRBV9, the J call TRBJ2-7, with D possibly being TRBD2 (7 bases). CDR1 SGDLS and CDR2 YYNGEE come from the germline V gene. Trimming cost V 0 bases and J 7 bases, with 11 bases left between them. The length of the CDR3 is 13 residues. The CDR3 nucleotides read TGTGCCAGCAGCGTAGCGGGGGGCAGTGAGCAGTACTTC. Residues: CASSVAGGSEQYF.

CDR3 nucleotide sequence: TGTGCCAGCAGCTTGGGCACAGGGGGTTATCAGCCCCAGCATTTT. Translation gives CASSLGTGGYQPQHF. The chain has TRBV5-8 and TRBJ1-5; 8 bases fit TRBD1. Germline V CDR1 and CDR2: SGHTS, YDEGEE. The junction had 4 bases not matched to a gene; V was cut back by 0 bases and J by 5 bases. The CDR3 is made up of 15 amino acids.

The sample holds a few counts of this clone. V is TRBV6-1 and J is TRBJ2-3, with a weak D call TRBD1 (5 bases). Germline V CDR1 and CDR2: MNHNS, SASEGT. This CDR3 is built from 12 residues. Trimming took 6 bases from V and 5 from J, leaving 9 bases between them. CDR3 residues: CASRLRGDTQYF. The CDR3 DNA is TGTGCCAGCAGACTAAGGGGAGATACGCAGTATTTT.